One sample yielded the 10 T cell receptor beta chains listed below, sequenced in a study of blood T cell repertoires in COVID-19. The protocol was immunoSEQ multiplex PCR, while the TCRdb copy is restricted to in-frame clones and leaves out a portion. The sample lists about 420,000 clones; roughly 89% were seen once. Sequencing input: peripheral blood. These receptors came from a man between 18 and 35 years old with COVID-19, enrolled during active disease.

The count of this clone is one. The genes are TRBV24-1 and TRBJ1-5; D is unresolved. Germline V gene data show CDR1 as KGHDR and CDR2 as SFDVKD. The germline V and J ends were trimmed by 3 bases and 6 bases, with 14 bases remaining between them. This CDR3 has 15 residues. The CDR3 DNA reads TGTGCCACCAGTGATCCTCGGACGGCGGGTCAGCCCCAGCATTTT. Protein: CATSDPRTAGQPQHF.

CDR3 sequence reads: CASSTTGMGTDTQYF. The CDR3 region has the DNA TGCGCCAGCAGCACGACAGGGATGGGCACAGATACGCAGTATTTT. The chain couples TRBV5-1 to TRBJ2-3; TRBD1 matches at 7 bases. Germline CDR1 reads SGHRS; CDR2 reads YFSETQ. The CDR3 has 15 residues. After removal of 4 bases from V and 1 base from J, the junction contained 6 bases not matched to a gene.

The CDR3 nucleotides are TGCAGCGTTGAAACACAGTCCACTGAAGCTTTCTTT. Translated, it gives CSVETQSTEAFF. The chain joins TRBV29-1 to TRBJ1-1, with D unclear. Trimming stripped 2 bases from V and 4 bases from J, with 8 bases between. Germline CDR1 is SQVTM and CDR2 is ANQGSEA. The CDR3 covers 12 residues.

The chain employs TRBV12-3 or TRBV12-4 and TRBJ2-3; D is uncertain. The V end was cut by 6 bases, the J end by 3 bases, with 4 bases between. This CDR3 spans 11 amino acids. The CDR3 loop is CASSRTDTQYF. For the CDR3, the DNA is TGTGCCAGCAGCAGGACAGATACGCAGTATTTT.

For the CDR3, the DNA is TGCGCCAGCAGAATAATGGACAGGAACACTGAAGCTTTCTTT. Its protein is CASRIMDRNTEAFF. This rearrangement joins TRBV5-1 to TRBJ1-1, with TRBD1 as a possible D gene (6 bases). The V and J ends lost 5 bases and 1 base respectively, with 12 bases between them. Germline V gene data show CDR1 as SGHRS and CDR2 as YFSETQ. This CDR3 spans 14 amino acids.

This chain links TRBV6-5 with TRBJ2-7; 7 bases map to TRBD2. CDR1 and CDR2 from the germline V gene are MNHEY and SVGAGI. Unmatched junction bases numbered 6, after V lost 4 bases and J lost 0 bases. The CDR3 contains 15 residues. CDR3 DNA: TGTGCCAGCAGTTCTCCTGGCGGGAGCTCCTACGAGCAGTACTTC. Translation gives CASSSPGGSSYEQYF.

This chain joins TRBV12-3 or TRBV12-4 and TRBJ2-5; 9 bases agree with TRBD1. This CDR3 region has 13 residues. V lost 6 bases and J lost 3; bases outside the gene matches: 2. This chain's CDR3 is CASRWTGEETQYF. The CDR3 DNA sequence: TGTGCCAGCAGGTGGACAGGGGAAGAGACCCAGTACTTC.

This chain joins TRBV9 and TRBJ1-3; D unclear. V was clipped by 3 bases and J by 0 bases, with 10 bases between them. The CDR3 is 15 residues long. Germline V CDR1 and CDR2: SGDLS, YYNGEE. CDR3 sequence reads: CASSATTSSGNTIYF. The CDR3 DNA sequence: TGTGCCAGCAGCGCAACCACCAGCTCTGGAAACACCATATATTTT.

The CDR3 spells CASSEWDSTYEQYF. The CDR3 DNA reads TGTGCCAGCAGTGAATGGGACAGCACCTACGAGCAGTACTTC. The rearrangement links TRBV25-1 to TRBJ2-7; TRBD1 aligns across 7 bases. Germline lookup yields CDR1 MGHDK and CDR2 SYGVNS. The CDR3 has 14 amino acids. V trimming: 1 base; J trimming: 2 bases; junction bases outside the gene matches: 2.

DNA for the CDR3: TGTGCCAGCTCTGGACTTCGGAAAGTCTACGAGCAGTACTTC. Translation gives CASSGLRKVYEQYF. J is TRBJ2-7 and V is TRBV11-3; D perhaps matches TRBD2 (5 bases). V lost 8 bases and J lost 3, with 17 bases in between. This CDR3 spans 14 amino acids. CDR1 is SGHNT, CDR2 YENEEA, per germline.